This T cell receptor beta chain was captured by sequencing in a study of CD8 T cells in ankylosing spondylitis. Study observations and caveats: Earlier authors reported some of these motif variants in reactive arthritis synovial fluid and blood. Reportedly, matched ankylosing spondylitis synovial fluid was significantly enriched for disease-linked clones.

This clonotype appeared many times. The antigen is unknown. Germline CDR1 reads MNHEY; CDR2 reads SVGAGI. Trimming pared 4 bases from V and 4 bases from J, leaving 20 bases between. The length of the CDR3 is 16 residues. For TCR beta, libraries came from quantitative 5'-RACE with molecular barcodes. From the 5' RACE reads, TCRdb called clonotypes with MiXCR, one entry per CDR3 protein. In the table there are 150,000 to 200,000 distinct CDR3 sequences, roughly 10% of which are singletons. The sample taken for sequencing was blood, either unsorted or a sorted T cell fraction (not recorded which). This chain connects TRBV6-5 to TRBJ2-7, with a tentative D call TRBD1 (5 bases). The receptor's source is a male donor with ankylosing spondylitis or in good health (not recorded which). The DNA of the CDR3 is TGTGCCAGCAGTTCTGCCGCTACAGGAGATATTTACGAGCAGTACTTC. As protein: CASSSAATGDIYEQYF.